Reported below is one T cell receptor (beta chain). Its antigen is currently unknown. The data stem from a study of T cells expressing NK-cell markers. Study findings and constraints: Among four donors, these clonotypes also ranked first in the CD3+CD56-NKG2C+ fraction. Dominant NKG2C+ clonotypes in six donors made up roughly 1.0-7.0% of CD8+ T cells.

This CDR3 is built from 17 residues. Germline CDR1 reads LGHNA; CDR2 reads YSLEER. Generation of TCR beta cDNA was performed by 5'RACE template switching incorporating UMIs. TCRdb reanalyzed the 5' RACE reads and collapses them to one entry per CDR3 protein, without DNA. The sample has under 500,000 distinct CDR3 sequences. Input material: blood T cells: a sorted CD56 or NKG2C T cell subset, CD4+ or CD8+ T cells, or bulk PBMC T cells (not recorded which). V usage is TRBV4-3 and J usage is TRBJ2-5; TCRdb returns TRBD2, unconfirmable since there is no DNA. This clonotype was obtained from a woman aged 18 to 75 in good health. Here the CDR3 reads CASSRTSGRADQETQYF.